This TCR beta chain is drawn from a study of blood T cell repertoires in COVID-19. Study-wide context: Sites in the United States, Italy and Spain provided acute and convalescent COVID-19 samples. From T cells, B-cell-depleted T cells, or PBMCs came the material, which was cDNA or gDNA.

CDR1 is KGHDR and CDR2 is SFDVKD in the germline V gene. The CDR3 contains 16 residues. V shed 5 bases and J shed 3 bases, with 15 bases lying between them. Per the original methods: Researchers report that nucleated cell counts were estimated from reference gene primer amplification. Some clones are missing from TCRdb's copy, which holds only in-frame ones; the method was immunoSEQ multiplex PCR. Clone size and V and J calls were adopted from that table, with D and trimming inferred from the DNA. The table records roughly 180,000 clones, 83% of them present only once. Sample: PBMCs or T cells enriched from blood (not recorded which). The chain joins TRBV24-1 to TRBJ2-2; tentatively, D is TRBD1 (6 bases). This TCR derives from a woman aged 45-65 years who had recovered from COVID-19. The CDR3 reads CATSAQEGGHTGELFF. The CDR3 nucleotides read TGTGCCACCAGTGCCCAGGAAGGGGGTCACACCGGGGAGCTGTTTTTT.